The 7 T cell receptor beta chains listed next were all sequenced from one sample in a study of cytomegalovirus exposure and HLA in healthy donors. In the PCR, 60 Vbeta and 13 Jbeta primers were used. Using immunoSEQ multiplex PCR, the repertoire was profiled, and TCRdb retains in-frame clones only, with some absent. The sample contains 90,000 to 150,000 clones, roughly 82% of which appear only once. Sequencing input: PBMCs. These receptors all come from a woman younger than 30 in good health and CMV-seronegative.

V and J are TRBV11-3 and TRBJ1-1, with D unresolved. Germline CDR1 and CDR2: SGHNT and YENEEA. CDR3 length: 13 residues. The ends were cut back, 2 bases at V and 1 base at J, with 5 bases in the middle. The CDR3 is CASSLTRNTEAFF. CDR3 nucleotide sequence: TGTGCCAGCAGCTTAACACGGAACACTGAAGCTTTCTTT.

This chain connects TRBV6-5 to TRBJ2-3; D possibly corresponds to TRBD2 (5 bases). The germline V and J ends were trimmed by 4 bases and 3 bases, with 8 bases remaining between them. This CDR3 is built from 13 residues. The germline V gene encodes CDR1 MNHEY and CDR2 SVGAGI. The chain's CDR3 is CASSSRTTDTQYF. The CDR3 DNA reads TGTGCCAGCAGTTCCAGGACTACAGATACGCAGTATTTT.

The genes are TRBV7-2 and TRBJ2-1; 8 bases map to TRBD1. Trimming took 5 bases from V and 6 from J; bases not matched to a gene: 3. Looked up from germline, CDR1 is SGHTA and CDR2 is FQGNSA. This CDR3 has 13 residues. The CDR3 bases are TGTGCCAGCAGCCCGGACAGGGCCAATGAGCAGTTCTTC. Its protein is CASSPDRANEQFF.

This clone was counted a few times. This chain connects TRBV15 to TRBJ2-2; 10 bases agree with TRBD1. Germline trimming cut 1 base from V and 10 bases from J; bases unmatched to any gene: 6. There are 15 residues in the CDR3. Germline V CDR1 and CDR2: LNHNV, YYDKDF (reference sequence). CDR3 nucleotides: TGTGCCACCAGCAGAGGGACAGGGGGAGTGGAGGAGCTGTTTTTT. The encoded protein is CATSRGTGGVEELFF.

This clone showed up just a few times. CDR3 sequence: CASSLIRTGLFF. The CDR3 coding sequence is TGCGCCAGCAGCCTTATCCGGACAGGACTGTTTTTT. The rearrangement joins TRBV5-1 to TRBJ1-4; 7 positions agree with TRBD1. CDR1 and CDR2 (germline): SGHRS, YFSETQ. V lost 4 bases and J lost 13; bases outside the gene matches: 7. This CDR3 is built from 12 residues.

The chain carries TRBV7-9 and TRBJ2-2; no firm D call. The CDR3 is 12 amino acids. Germline CDR1 and CDR2: SEHNR and FQNEAQ (reference sequence). Between the trimmed V and J ends, which lost 5 bases and 5 bases, there was a span of 6 bases. CDR3: CASSLLTGELFF. The CDR3 DNA is TGTGCCAGCAGCCTCTTGACCGGGGAGCTGTTTTTT.

This sequence joins TRBV6-5 and TRBJ1-1; D might be TRBD1 (5 bases). Germline V gene sequence: CDR1 MNHEY, CDR2 SVGAGI. Between the trimmed V and J ends, which lost 5 bases and 3 bases, there was a span of 10 bases. The CDR3 runs 13 residues. DNA for the CDR3: TGTGCCAGCAGTCGGGACTCCTACACTGAAGCTTTCTTT. This codes for CASSRDSYTEAFF.